The 30 T cell receptor beta chains listed next were all sequenced from one sample in a study of blood T cell dynamics during melanoma immunotherapy. The assay was immunoSEQ multiplex PCR, and TCRdb's table has in-frame clones only and misses some. The sample consists of 25,000 to 35,000 clones, approximately 88% of them appearing once. Time point defined: week 3, after first cycle of checkpoint inhibitor. The sample in question was blood, obtained from a patient treated with checkpoint blockade. The receptors originated from a human donor with melanoma.

The V call is TRBV9, the J call TRBJ1-1, with TRBD1 matching over 9 bases. J lost 2 bases, V lost 7 bases, and 6 bases had no gene match. This CDR3 contains 14 residues. The germline CDR1 and CDR2 sequences are SGDLS and YYNGEE. CDR3 loop: CASSRTGVNTEAFF. The CDR3 nucleotides read TGTGCCAGCTCTAGGACAGGGGTAAACACTGAAGCTTTCTTT. The whole variable domain, remainder taken from reference TRBV9 and TRBJ1-1, is DSGVTQTPKHLITATGQRVTLRCSPRSGDLSVYWYQQSLDQGLQFLIQYYNGEERAKGNILERFSAQQFPDLHSELNLSSLELGDSALYFCASSRTGVNTEAFFGQGTRLTVV.

The J gene is TRBJ2-5, the V gene TRBV10-3, with 7 positions matching TRBD1. The CDR3 spans 12 residues. Germline V gene data show CDR1 as ENHRY and CDR2 as SYGVKD. J gave up 4 bases and V 10 bases, and 6 bases lay outside the gene matches. This CDR3 is CASRQGSETQYF. Written as DNA, the CDR3 is TGTGCCAGCAGACAGGGTTCAGAGACCCAGTACTTC.

This clone was counted a single time. The V call is TRBV10-2, the J call TRBJ2-1; 8 bases align to TRBD2. Trimming removed 8 bases from V and 3 bases from J; junction bases left unmatched: 6. Germline CDR1 is WSHSY and CDR2 is SAAADI. The CDR3 spans 14 residues. Here the CDR3 reads CASSGGAVYNEQFF. As DNA, the CDR3 is TGCGCCAGCTCCGGGGGGGCCGTCTACAATGAGCAGTTCTTC.

The V and J genes are TRBV19 and TRBJ1-1; 7 bases fit TRBD1. This CDR3 has 14 residues. V lost 7 bases and J lost 1; bases outside the gene matches: 6. Germline lookup yields CDR1 LNHDA and CDR2 SQIVND (reference sequence). The CDR3 nucleotides read TGTGCCAGTATTAGGGACAGCGCGAACACTGAAGCTTTCTTT. Translating it yields CASIRDSANTEAFF. The full variable domain, rest sourced from reference TRBV19 and TRBJ1-1, is DGGITQSPKYLFRKEGQNVTLSCEQNLNHDAMYWYRQDPGQGLRLIYYSQIVNDFQKGDIAEGYSVSREKKESFPLTVTSAQKNPTAFYLCASIRDSANTEAFFGQGTRLTVV.

This clone was counted only a few times. The chain is built from TRBV5-6 and TRBJ2-7; D unclear. The CDR3 consists of 14 residues. Germline CDR1 SGHDT, CDR2 YYEEEE. Trimming took 0 bases from V and 4 from J, leaving 11 bases between them. CDR3 coding DNA: TGTGCCAGCAGCTTGGAAGGGAAGGGTTACGAGCAGTACTTC. Protein product: CASSLEGKGYEQYF.

The V call is TRBV19, the J call TRBJ2-2, with D perhaps matching TRBD2 (6 bases). CDR1 and CDR2 (germline): LNHDA, SQIVND (reference sequence). Trimming removed 7 bases from V and 2 bases from J, with 11 bases in between. The CDR3 is 14 residues long. As DNA, the CDR3 is TGTGCCAGTATTCGGACTATAAACACCGGGGAGCTGTTTTTT. Protein: CASIRTINTGELFF. The full variable domain, its missing parts supplied by reference TRBV19 and TRBJ2-2, is DGGITQSPKYLFRKEGQNVTLSCEQNLNHDAMYWYRQDPGQGLRLIYYSQIVNDFQKGDIAEGYSVSREKKESFPLTVTSAQKNPTAFYLCASIRTINTGELFFGEGSRLTVL.

On this clone itself: Sequence at one end of the junction differs from germline and may be a read error. This chain links TRBV7-3 with TRBJ2-3; a possible D gene is TRBD2 (5 bases). The CDR3 is 13 residues long. Per the germline V gene, CDR1 is SGHTA and CDR2 is FQGTGA. The DNA of the CDR3 is TGTGCCAGCAGCCCCAGACTAACAGATAGGCAGTATTTT. As protein: CASSPRLTDRQYF.

The gene calls are TRBV11-2 and TRBJ2-3; TRBD2 agrees at 11 bases. Trimming removed 5 bases from V and 4 bases from J; junction bases left unmatched: 14. Looked up from germline, CDR1 is SGHAT and CDR2 is FQNNGV. This CDR3 has 18 amino acids. DNA of the CDR3: TGTGCCAGCAGCGAACGTAGCGGGAGGGCCGGAACATCAGATACGCAGTATTTT. Protein: CASSERSGRAGTSDTQYF.

V gene TRBV7-6 combines with J gene TRBJ2-7; 7 nucleotides line up with TRBD1. The CDR3 contains 13 residues. V was pared by 5 bases and J by 4 bases, with 5 bases of the junction left unmatched. The V gene's germline CDR1 is SGHVS and CDR2 FNYEAQ. The CDR3 sequence is CASSPQQGYEQYF. DNA for the CDR3: TGTGCCAGCAGCCCGCAACAGGGGTACGAGCAGTACTTC.

CDR3 in amino acids: CASSLVQGGLVSGNTIYF. Written as DNA, the CDR3 is TGTGCCAGCAGCTTGGTGCAGGGAGGGTTAGTATCTGGAAACACCATATATTTT. The chain joins TRBV5-6 to TRBJ1-3; TRBD1 might be the D (5 bases). The CDR3 spans 18 residues. Germline assignment: CDR1 SGHDT and CDR2 YYEEEE. V was cut by 0 bases and J by 1 base, with 17 bases left in between.

This chain uses TRBV5-1 with TRBJ1-3; TRBD1 agrees at 9 bases. The trim removed 7 bases at V and 0 bases at J, leaving 8 bases unmatched. CDR3 length: 16 residues. Germline V gives CDR1 SGHRS, CDR2 YFSETQ. The CDR3: CASRSGTGTSGNTIYF. CDR3 DNA sequence: TGCGCCAGCCGCTCCGGGACAGGGACCTCTGGAAACACCATATATTTT.

J is TRBJ2-2 and V is TRBV5-5; D is perhaps TRBD1 (6 bases). The CDR3 is made up of 16 amino acids. Germline V lookup: CDR1 SGHKS, CDR2 YYEKEE (reference sequence). The V end was cut by 2 bases, the J end by 4 bases, with 15 bases between. The chain's CDR3 is CASSFDAAGATGELFF. The CDR3 DNA follows: TGTGCCAGCAGCTTCGATGCGGCAGGGGCCACCGGGGAGCTGTTTTTT.

The sample holds one count of this clone. V is TRBV6-1 and J is TRBJ2-5; 9 bases match TRBD2. Germline assignment: CDR1 MNHNS and CDR2 SASEGT. The CDR3 contains 12 residues. Trimming removed 8 bases from V and 12 bases from J; junction bases left unmatched: 10. CDR3 sequence (DNA): TGTGCCAGCCTGATAGCGGGGGTGGCAAAGTACTTC. It encodes CASLIAGVAKYF.

This chain connects TRBV7-2 to TRBJ2-3; 7 nucleotides line up with TRBD2. This CDR3 is 17 amino acids long. J lost 2 bases, V lost 2 bases, and 10 bases had no gene match. Germline V gives CDR1 SGHTA, CDR2 FQGNSA. DNA for the CDR3: TGTGCCAGCAGCTTACGAGGCCGGCGGGAGTACACAGATACGCAGTATTTT. Translated: CASSLRGRREYTDTQYF.

J is TRBJ2-2 and V is TRBV27; D might be TRBD2 (6 bases). V dropped 3 bases and J dropped 1 base, with 9 bases sitting between them. This CDR3 region has 15 residues. Germline CDR1 is MNHEY and CDR2 is SMNVEV (reference sequence). The DNA of the CDR3 is TGTGCCAGCAGTTTTCGGAGGGGGAACACCGGGGAGCTGTTTTTT. This translates into CASSFRRGNTGELFF.

The V and J genes are TRBV18 and TRBJ1-2; D is ambiguous. V was pared by 2 bases and J by 1 base, with 5 bases between. The CDR3 has 13 amino acids. Germline V gene sequence: CDR1 KGHSH, CDR2 LQKENI. In nucleotides, the CDR3 is TGTGCCAGCTCACCAGCCGATAACTATGGCTACACCTTC. This translates into CASSPADNYGYTF.

This clone has more than one count but fewer than ten. The chain recombines TRBV7-2 with TRBJ1-1; no clear D gene. The CDR3 length is 15 residues. CDR1 is SGHTA and CDR2 is FQGNSA in the germline V gene. V lost 4 bases, J lost 1 base, and 13 bases lay in between. This CDR3 is CASSSWLAPNTEAFF. The CDR3 DNA reads TGTGCCAGCAGCTCTTGGCTGGCCCCGAACACTGAAGCTTTCTTT.

The chain links TRBV7-9 to TRBJ1-6; 7 bases match TRBD1. The CDR3 sequence is 15 residues long. Per the germline V gene, CDR1 is SEHNR and CDR2 is FQNEAQ (reference sequence). The trim removed 1 base at V and 6 bases at J, leaving 3 bases unmatched. The CDR3 DNA is TGTGCCAGCAGCTTAGGAGGGGGCCTTAATTCACCCCTCCACTTT. Translating it yields CASSLGGGLNSPLHF.

The chain has TRBV9 and TRBJ2-5; D is unclear. The germline V and J ends were trimmed by 1 base and 7 bases, with 8 bases remaining between them. Germline loops: CDR1 SGDLS, CDR2 YYNGEE. The CDR3 contains 12 residues. The CDR3 sequence is CASSVLGGTQYF. The CDR3 region has the DNA TGTGCCAGCAGCGTATTGGGTGGGACCCAGTACTTC.

This chain joins TRBV15 and TRBJ2-5; tentatively, D is TRBD1 (6 bases). Germline loops: CDR1 LNHNV, CDR2 YYDKDF (reference sequence). This CDR3 is 18 amino acids long. Trimming removed 1 base from V and 1 base from J, with 19 bases in between. The CDR3 nucleotides read TGTGCCACCAGCAGAGCTCCTGGGGACAACCAGCGCCAAGAGACCCAGTACTTC. Its protein product is CATSRAPGDNQRQETQYF.

The table lists this clone with a few counts. This chain joins TRBV6-5 and TRBJ2-7, with D perhaps matching TRBD1 or TRBD2 (5 bases each). The ends were cut back, 3 bases at V and 7 bases at J, with 13 bases in the middle. Germline V gene lookup returns CDR1 MNHEY and CDR2 SVGAGI. This CDR3 is built from 13 residues. The CDR3 coding sequence is TGTGCCAGCAGTTATAATCATGAGGGGGAGCAGTACTTC. Its protein product is CASSYNHEGEQYF.

The chain is built from TRBV7-9 and TRBJ2-1; weak D call: TRBD1 (5 bases). The CDR3 loop spans 15 amino acids. Germline CDR1 and CDR2: SEHNR and FQNEAQ (reference sequence). V gave up 5 bases and J gave up 0 bases, with 11 bases separating them. CDR3 sequence (DNA): TGTGCCAGCAGCCCCAGGGCAAGCTCCTACAATGAGCAGTTCTTC. Encoded protein: CASSPRASSYNEQFF.

The gene calls are TRBV11-2 and TRBJ2-2; D is unclear. This CDR3 has 12 residues. Deletions cut 1 base from V and 8 bases from J, with 5 bases between. Germline assignment: CDR1 SGHAT and CDR2 FQNNGV. The CDR3 protein is CASSLAGGELFF. DNA of the CDR3: TGTGCCAGCAGCTTAGCCGGGGGGGAGCTGTTTTTT.

This chain connects TRBV4-1 to TRBJ2-1; 9 bases are shared with TRBD2. The CDR3 sequence is 15 residues long. In germline, CDR1 is MGHRA, CDR2 YSYEKL. The V gene end was trimmed by 2 bases and the J gene end by 9 bases; junction bases not matched to a gene: 8. The CDR3 loop is CASSQPGTSLGEQFF. The CDR3 DNA reads as TGCGCCAGCAGCCAACCTGGGACTAGCTTAGGTGAGCAGTTCTTC.

This chain joins TRBV29-1 and TRBJ2-3, with D perhaps matching TRBD2 (6 bases). Trimming removed 7 bases at V and 2 bases at J, with 13 bases between. CDR3 length: 13 residues. Germline V lookup: CDR1 SQVTM, CDR2 ANQGSEA. The CDR3 is CSAVGGTTDTQYF. In DNA, the CDR3 is TGCAGCGCGGTGGGCGGGACCACAGATACGCAGTATTTT.

This clone was detected only a few times. This rearrangement joins TRBV10-3 to TRBJ2-7; 9 nucleotides agree with TRBD1. CDR3 length: 13 amino acids. Unmatched junction bases numbered 11, after V lost 8 bases and J lost 9 bases. Germline CDR1 ENHRY, CDR2 SYGVKD. This CDR3 reads CAIVSGQGGGQYF. For the CDR3, the DNA is TGTGCCATCGTATCGGGACAGGGTGGCGGGCAGTACTTC.

The chain links TRBV28 to TRBJ1-5; tentatively, D is TRBD1 (6 bases). This CDR3 is 14 amino acids long. Trimming removed 6 bases at V and 1 base at J, with 10 bases between. Germline V gene data show CDR1 as MDHEN and CDR2 as SYDVKM. This CDR3 is CASRVGQSNQPQHF. For the CDR3, the DNA is TGTGCCAGCAGGGTAGGACAGAGCAATCAGCCCCAGCATTTT.

The rearrangement uses TRBV7-9 and TRBJ2-7, with D possibly called TRBD1 or TRBD2 (5 bases each). The V gene lost 5 bases and the J gene lost 3 bases, with 11 bases spanning the gap. The CDR3 sequence is 13 residues long. The germline gives CDR1 SEHNR, CDR2 FQNEAQ (reference sequence). In DNA, the CDR3 is TGTGCCAGCAGCACCCGGGGCGGCTACGAGCAGTACTTC. It is translated as CASSTRGGYEQYF.

The chain joins TRBV27 to TRBJ2-3; TRBD2 agrees at 9 bases. V dropped 5 bases and J dropped 4; count of bases not matched to a gene: 4. CDR3 length: 14 residues. CDR1 is MNHEY, CDR2 SMNVEV, per germline (reference sequence). The CDR3 region is CASSLTSGADTQYF. CDR3 sequence (DNA): TGTGCCAGCAGTCTGACTAGCGGCGCAGATACGCAGTATTTT.

V usage is TRBV11-2 and J usage is TRBJ1-2, with D hard to call. The germline V gene encodes CDR1 SGHAT and CDR2 FQNNGV. Trimming took 10 bases from V and 5 from J, leaving 20 bases between them. The CDR3 has 14 residues. CDR3 amino acids: CAIMGMGKSYGYTF. The DNA of the CDR3 is TGTGCCATCATGGGGATGGGAAAGTCTTATGGCTACACCTTC.